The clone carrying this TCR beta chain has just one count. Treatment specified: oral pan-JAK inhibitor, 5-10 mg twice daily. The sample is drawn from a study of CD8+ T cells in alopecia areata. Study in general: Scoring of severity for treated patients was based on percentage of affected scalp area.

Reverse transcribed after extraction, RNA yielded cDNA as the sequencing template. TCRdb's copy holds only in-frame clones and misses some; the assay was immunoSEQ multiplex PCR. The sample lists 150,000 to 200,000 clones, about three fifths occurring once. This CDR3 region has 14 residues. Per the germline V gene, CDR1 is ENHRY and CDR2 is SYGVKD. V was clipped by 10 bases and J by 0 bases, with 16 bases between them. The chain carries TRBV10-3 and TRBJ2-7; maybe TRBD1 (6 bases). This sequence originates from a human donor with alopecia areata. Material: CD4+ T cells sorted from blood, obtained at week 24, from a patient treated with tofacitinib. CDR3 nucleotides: TGTGCCACGGCGACAGGCCTGACCTCCTACGAGCAGTACTTC. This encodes CATATGLTSYEQYF.